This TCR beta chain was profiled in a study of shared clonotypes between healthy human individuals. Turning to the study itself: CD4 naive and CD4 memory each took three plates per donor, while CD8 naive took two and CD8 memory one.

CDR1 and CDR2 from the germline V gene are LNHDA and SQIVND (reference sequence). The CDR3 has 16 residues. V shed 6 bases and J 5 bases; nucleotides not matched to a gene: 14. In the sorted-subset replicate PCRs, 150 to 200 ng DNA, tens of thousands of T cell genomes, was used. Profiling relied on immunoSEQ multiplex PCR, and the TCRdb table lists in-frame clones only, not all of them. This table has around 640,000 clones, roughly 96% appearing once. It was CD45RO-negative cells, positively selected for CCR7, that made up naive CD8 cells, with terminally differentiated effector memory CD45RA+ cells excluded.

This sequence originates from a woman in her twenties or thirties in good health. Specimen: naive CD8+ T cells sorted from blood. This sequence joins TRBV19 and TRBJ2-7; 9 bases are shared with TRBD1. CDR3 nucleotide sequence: TGTGCCAGTAGCCCCGTTGGGGGACAGGGAGTGCACGAGCAGTACTTC. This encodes CASSPVGGQGVHEQYF.